Each of the 31 T cell receptor beta chains below was sequenced from the same sample in a study of blood T cells in healthy people across ages. Through a sample-barcoded 5' primer and a J-beta primer mix, a second PCR was run for roughly 6 to 12 cycles. TCRdb processed the 5' RACE reads anew with MiXCR; each CDR3 protein has one entry. The data contain some 1.6 million distinct CDR3 sequences, about 31% of them singletons. The sample taken for sequencing was blood. The receptors were gathered from a woman between 25 and 40 years old in good health.

V gene TRBV7-2 combines with J gene TRBJ2-1; D uncertain. With the DNA end fitting TRBJ2-7 better, the J assignment may be wrong. Germline CDR1 reads SGHTA; CDR2 reads FQGNSA. This CDR3 is 14 amino acids long. CDR3 in amino acids: CASSLGVTYNEQYF. Here the CDR3 DNA reads TGTGCCAGCAGCTTAGGGGTTACCTACAATGAGCAGTACTTC.

The genes are TRBV20-1 and TRBJ1-6; 8 nucleotides agree with TRBD1. Germline CDR1 and CDR2: DFQATT and SNEGSKA (reference sequence). The CDR3 spans 15 residues. V lost 3 bases to trimming and J lost 6 bases; unmatched junction nucleotides: 7. CDR3 amino acids: CSASGTGILNSPLHF. The CDR3 DNA sequence: TGCAGTGCTAGTGGGACAGGAATCCTTAATTCACCCCTCCACTTT.

The table lists this clonotype with many counts. The chain employs TRBV20-1 and TRBJ2-3; D gene ambiguous. V was shortened by 3 bases and J by 5 bases, with 12 bases between the two germline ends. Germline V gene sequence: CDR1 DFQATT, CDR2 SNEGSKA (reference sequence). The CDR3 consists of 13 residues. This CDR3 is CSASPRAGDTQYF. The CDR3 bases are TGCAGTGCTAGCCCCAGAGCTGGAGATACGCAGTATTTT.

This clonotype was detected only once. The V call is TRBV6-1, the J call TRBJ2-3; TRBD2 matches 7 bases. The CDR3 runs 15 residues. V shed 1 base and J 4 bases; nucleotides not matched to a gene: 5. Per the germline V gene, CDR1 is MNHNS and CDR2 is SASEGT. This chain's CDR3 is CASSEGREFADTQYF. In DNA, the CDR3 is TGTGCCAGCAGTGAAGGGCGGGAGTTCGCAGATACGCAGTATTTT.

The chain combines TRBV9 with TRBJ2-3; the D gene is possibly TRBD1 (6 bases). This CDR3 is 16 amino acids long. The germline gives CDR1 SGDLS, CDR2 YYNGEE. The V and J ends lost 1 base and 4 bases respectively, with 16 bases between them. CDR3 sequence: CASSVSGASSPDTQYF. For the CDR3, the DNA is TGTGCCAGCAGCGTATCAGGGGCTAGCAGCCCAGATACGCAGTATTTT.

There are a few counts of this clonotype. This chain joins TRBV5-5 and TRBJ1-2; 8 bases align to TRBD1. In germline, CDR1 is SGHKS, CDR2 YYEKEE (reference sequence). Trimming at V came to 0 bases and at J to 8 bases, leaving 12 bases not matched to a gene. CDR3 length: 16 amino acids. DNA for the CDR3: TGTGCCAGCAGCTTGGATGTGGCAGGGGGCTCTGGAGGCTACACCTTC. It codes for CASSLDVAGGSGGYTF.

The rearrangement uses TRBV25-1 and TRBJ2-6; 8 bases are a match to TRBD1. The germline V gene has CDR1 MGHDK and CDR2 SYGVNS. The CDR3 is made up of 18 amino acids. V lost 6 bases and J lost 4; bases outside the gene matches: 14. The CDR3 coding sequence is TGTGCCAGCAGAGATTCCGGGACAGGCCTCGGAGGGGCCAACGTCCTGACTTTC. This sequence encodes CASRDSGTGLGGANVLTF.

This clonotype was observed a few times. This chain uses TRBV27 with TRBJ2-1; D may be TRBD2 (6 bases). V dropped 7 bases and J dropped 2 bases, with 21 bases sitting between them. The CDR3 is made up of 17 amino acids. Germline CDR1 and CDR2: MNHEY and SMNVEV (reference sequence). As DNA, the CDR3 is TGTGCCAGCACCTTTATCGAACTAGCCGGTACCTACAATGAGCAGTTCTTC. Its translation is CASTFIELAGTYNEQFF.

The J gene is TRBJ1-2, the V gene TRBV15; D unclear. Germline V CDR1 and CDR2: LNHNV, YYDKDF (reference sequence). Trimming removed 5 bases at V and 3 bases at J, with 16 bases between. CDR3 length: 15 residues. The CDR3 region is CATSPPSEGYYGYTF. The CDR3 DNA reads as TGTGCCACCAGCCCTCCTTCAGAGGGTTACTATGGCTACACCTTC.

The table lists this clonotype with a few counts. The J gene is TRBJ2-7, the V gene TRBV30; D remains unclear. The CDR3 totals 11 residues. V gave up 1 base and J gave up 5 bases, with 6 bases separating them. Germline CDR1 reads GTSNPN; CDR2 reads SVGIG (reference sequence). This CDR3 reads CAWSESNEQYF. CDR3 bases: TGTGCCTGGAGTGAGAGCAACGAGCAGTACTTC.

The V call is TRBV14, the J call TRBJ2-7; TRBD1 matches at 9 bases. Germline V gene data show CDR1 as SGHDN and CDR2 as FVKESK. The V and J ends lost 3 bases and 6 bases, in that order; junction bases with no gene match: 6. This CDR3 is 14 amino acids long. The CDR3: CASSQWTGVGEQYF. In DNA form, the CDR3 reads TGTGCCAGCAGCCAGTGGACAGGGGTCGGCGAGCAGTACTTC. The full variable domain, with the rest looked up from reference TRBV14 and TRBJ2-7, is EAGVTQFPSHSVIEKGQTVTLRCDPISGHDNLYWYRRVMGKEIKFLLHFVKESKQDESGMPNNRFLAERTGGTYSTLKVQPAELEDSGVYFCASSQWTGVGEQYFGPGTRLTVT.

This chain joins TRBV29-1 and TRBJ1-1; D gene unclear. In germline, CDR1 is SQVTM, CDR2 ANQGSEA. V gave up 5 bases and J gave up 5 bases, with 9 bases separating them. The CDR3 has 11 amino acids. The CDR3 loop is CSVFSWTEAFF. CDR3 in DNA: TGCAGCGTTTTTTCCTGGACTGAAGCTTTCTTT.

The chain combines TRBV5-1 with TRBJ1-3; no reliable D call. This CDR3 has 15 residues. V shed 4 bases and J shed 1 base, with 12 bases lying between them. Germline-derived CDR1 and CDR2 are SGHRS and YFSETQ. The CDR3 DNA follows: TGCGCCAGCAGCATGGAGGGTTCGTCTGGAAACACCATATATTTT. Translation gives CASSMEGSSGNTIYF.

This clonotype was seen only a few times. The V gene is TRBV3-1, the J gene TRBJ2-7; 9 bases agree with TRBD2. V was clipped by 5 bases and J by 3 bases; unmatched bases: 5. Germline CDR1 LGHDT, CDR2 YNNKEL (reference sequence). This CDR3 spans 14 amino acids. CDR3 sequence reads: CASSARLAVYEQYF. The CDR3 DNA follows: TGTGCCAGCAGCGCAAGACTAGCGGTCTACGAGCAGTACTTC.

This clonotype was counted at least ten times. The rearrangement uses TRBV29-1 and TRBJ2-1; TRBD2 matches at 8 bases. CDR1 and CDR2 from the germline V gene are SQVTM and ANQGSEA. This CDR3 has 13 amino acids. J was trimmed by 3 bases and V by 4 bases; bases with no gene match: 2. The CDR3 protein is CSVARGDYNEQFF. The CDR3 DNA reads as TGCAGCGTTGCGCGGGGGGACTACAATGAGCAGTTCTTC.

This chain connects TRBV6-1 to TRBJ2-5; 13 positions match TRBD2. V shed 7 bases, J shed 6 bases, and the junction held 8 bases outside the gene matches. The germline gives CDR1 MNHNS, CDR2 SASEGT. The CDR3 is 15 amino acids. CDR3 bases: TGTGCCAGCAACCTACTAGCGGGGGGGCAACAGACCCAGTACTTC. This encodes CASNLLAGGQQTQYF.

This rearrangement joins TRBV7-9 to TRBJ2-3; no reliable D call. Trimming pared 1 base from V and 6 bases from J, leaving 11 bases between. CDR1 is SEHNR and CDR2 is FQNEAQ in the germline V gene (reference sequence). CDR3 length: 14 residues. The CDR3 region is CASSLVSSRDTQYF. The CDR3, as DNA: TGTGCCAGCAGCTTAGTCTCATCAAGGGATACGCAGTATTTT.

In its sample, this clonotype was seen many times. The chain joins TRBV7-8 to TRBJ2-5; D perhaps matches TRBD1 (5 bases). Looked up from germline, CDR1 is SGHVS and CDR2 is FQNEAQ. Trimming shortened V by 6 bases and J by 2 bases, and 10 bases separated the two germline ends. This CDR3 contains 13 residues. The CDR3, as DNA: TGTGCCAGCAGGGTCCCAGGGCAAGAGACCCAGTACTTC. This codes for CASRVPGQETQYF.

This clonotype was picked up one time. The chain uses TRBV6-2 or TRBV6-3 and TRBJ1-5; no clear D. CDR1 is MNHEY and CDR2 is SVGEGT in the germline V gene. V lost 2 bases, J lost 3 bases, and 11 bases lay in between. The CDR3 covers 15 residues. The CDR3 region has the DNA TGTGCCAGCAGTTACGGGGTTTGGAACAATCAGCCCCAGCATTTT. It encodes CASSYGVWNNQPQHF.

This clonotype occurred a few times. The V gene is TRBV28, the J gene TRBJ1-2; 8 bases are a match to TRBD1. Germline assignment: CDR1 MDHEN and CDR2 SYDVKM. The CDR3 has 14 residues. Unmatched junction bases numbered 8, after V lost 6 bases and J lost 5 bases. The CDR3 protein is CASSANRGWYGYTF. The CDR3 DNA sequence: TGTGCCAGCAGCGCAAACAGGGGGTGGTATGGCTACACCTTC.

CDR3 amino acids: CAIGGTGDTQYF. The CDR3 bases are TGTGCCATCGGGGGGACAGGGGATACGCAGTATTTT. This chain uses TRBV10-3 with TRBJ2-3; 9 positions match TRBD1. The CDR3 is 12 amino acids. V lost 8 bases, J lost 6 bases, and 3 bases stayed unmatched. The germline V gene encodes CDR1 ENHRY and CDR2 SYGVKD.

The sample holds many counts of this clonotype. This chain links TRBV20-1 with TRBJ1-6; D is perhaps TRBD1 (6 bases). The CDR3 runs to 15 residues. Germline lookup yields CDR1 DFQATT and CDR2 SNEGSKA (reference sequence). V was clipped by 4 bases and J by 4 bases, with 14 bases between them. The CDR3 here is CSATDRLGYNSPLHF. CDR3 DNA sequence: TGCAGTGCTACTGACAGGTTGGGGTATAATTCACCCCTCCACTTT.

This clonotype was found a few times. CDR3 sequence: CATSDFGGGQETQYF. The CDR3 bases are TGTGCCACCAGTGATTTCGGGGGAGGGCAAGAGACCCAGTACTTC. The rearrangement links TRBV24-1 to TRBJ2-5, with 7 bases lining up with TRBD2. The V segment lost 1 base and the J segment 2 bases; nucleotides outside the gene matches: 3. The CDR3 consists of 15 residues. The germline V gene encodes CDR1 KGHDR and CDR2 SFDVKD.

The chain links TRBV12-3 or TRBV12-4 to TRBJ1-1; TRBD1 agrees at 9 bases. The CDR3 totals 16 residues. Trimming removed 4 bases from V and 4 bases from J; junction bases left unmatched: 10. The CDR3 is CASSSTGGGWGTEAFF. DNA of the CDR3: TGTGCCAGCAGTTCCACAGGGGGCGGGTGGGGCACTGAAGCTTTCTTT.

CDR3 sequence reads: CASSEAEDRTNTEAFF. The CDR3 region has the DNA TGTGCCAGCAGTGAAGCGGAGGACAGAACGAACACTGAAGCTTTCTTT. The gene calls are TRBV2 and TRBJ1-1; a possible D gene is TRBD1 (6 bases). CDR1 and CDR2 (germline): SNHLY, FYNNEI. V lost 0 bases and J lost 1, with 12 bases in between. The CDR3 loop spans 16 amino acids. Full variable domain (rest looked up from reference TRBV2 and TRBJ1-1): EPEVTQTPSHQVTQMGQEVILRCVPISNHLYFYWYRQILGQKVEFLVSFYNNEISEKSEIFDDQFSVERPDGSNFTLKIRSTKLEDSAMYFCASSEAEDRTNTEAFFGQGTRLTVV.

This clonotype was found once. V gene TRBV29-1 combines with J gene TRBJ2-5; TRBD2 aligns across 13 bases. V lost 1 base, J lost 11 bases, and 13 bases stayed unmatched. The CDR3 has 16 amino acids. The V gene's germline CDR1 is SQVTM and CDR2 ANQGSEA. The CDR3 is CSVEGGGLAGYNEQYF. CDR3 bases: TGCAGCGTTGAAGGCGGGGGACTAGCGGGATACAATGAGCAGTACTTC. Full variable domain (rest looked up from reference TRBV29-1 and TRBJ2-5): SAVISQKPSRDICQRGTSLTIQCQVDSQVTMMFWYRQQPGQSLTLIATANQGSEATYESGFVIDKFPISRPNLTFSTLTVSNMSPEDSSIYLCSVEGGGLAGYNEQYFGPGTRLLVL.

This clonotype was recorded a few times. The genes are TRBV7-3 and TRBJ2-7; 7 bases align to TRBD2. The CDR3 consists of 15 residues. The germline gives CDR1 SGHTA, CDR2 FQGTGA. The V gene end was trimmed by 0 bases and the J gene end by 0 bases; junction bases not matched to a gene: 2. The CDR3 region has the DNA TGTGCCAGCAGCTTAACGGCGGGGGACTCCTACGAGCAGTACTTC. Translation: CASSLTAGDSYEQYF.

The chain has TRBV29-1 and TRBJ1-4; D is undetermined. This CDR3 is 14 amino acids long. The germline V and J ends were trimmed by 0 bases and 7 bases, with 12 bases remaining between them. Germline CDR1 SQVTM, CDR2 ANQGSEA. The CDR3 protein is CSVEDPWLAEKLFF. The CDR3 DNA sequence: TGCAGCGTTGAAGATCCTTGGTTGGCTGAAAAACTGTTTTTT.

This clonotype showed up just a few times. The chain employs TRBV3-1 and TRBJ2-5; no definite D call. CDR3 length: 13 residues. Trimming left V 5 bases short and J 7 bases short, with 14 bases between. Per the germline V gene, CDR1 is LGHDT and CDR2 is YNNKEL (reference sequence). CDR3 loop: CASSRGVPRTQYF. CDR3 sequence (DNA): TGTGCCAGCAGCAGAGGTGTCCCGAGGACCCAGTACTTC.

The rearrangement uses TRBV6-5 and TRBJ1-5, with 7 bases fitting TRBD1. The germline V gene encodes CDR1 MNHEY and CDR2 SVGAGI. The V gene end was trimmed by 5 bases and the J gene end by 1 base; junction bases not matched to a gene: 8. The CDR3 runs to 16 residues. CDR3 DNA: TGTGCCAGCAGTCCTAGACAGGGCCCGAGCAATCAGCCCCAGCATTTT. Translating it yields CASSPRQGPSNQPQHF.

The rearrangement joins TRBV6-2 or TRBV6-3 to TRBJ2-7; 8 bases agree with TRBD1. V shed 0 bases, J shed 2 bases, and the junction held 3 bases outside the gene matches. The CDR3 runs to 15 residues. Germline V gives CDR1 MNHEY, CDR2 SVGEGT. CDR3 region: CASSYSRTGTYEQYF. In nucleotides, the CDR3 is TGTGCCAGCAGTTACTCTAGGACAGGGACCTACGAGCAGTACTTC.